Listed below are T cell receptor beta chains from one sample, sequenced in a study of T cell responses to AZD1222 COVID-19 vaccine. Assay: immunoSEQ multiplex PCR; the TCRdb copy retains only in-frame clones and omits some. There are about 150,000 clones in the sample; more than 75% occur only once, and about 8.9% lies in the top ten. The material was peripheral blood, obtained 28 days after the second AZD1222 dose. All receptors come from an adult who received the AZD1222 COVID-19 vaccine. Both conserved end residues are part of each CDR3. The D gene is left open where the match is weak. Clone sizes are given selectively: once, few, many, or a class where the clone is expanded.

CDR3: CASSQGNYGYTF; DNA: TGTGCCAGCAGCCAGGGGAACTATGGCTACACCTTC; J: TRBJ1-2; V: TRBV4-2; size: -; D: -
CDR3: CASSLSPNNEQFF; DNA: TGTGCCAGCAGCCTAAGCCCGAACAATGAGCAGTTCTTC; J: TRBJ2-1; V: TRBV12-3/TRBV12-4; size: -; D: -
CDR3: CASSEEDSGANVLTF; DNA: TGTGCCAGCAGTGAGGAAGACTCTGGGGCCAACGTCCTGACTTTC; J: TRBJ2-6; V: TRBV2; size: -; D: -
CDR3: CASSPLGGHSGANVLTF; DNA: TGTGCCAGCAGCCCGTTAGGGGGCCACTCTGGGGCCAACGTCCTGACTTTC; J: TRBJ2-6; V: TRBV27; size: few; D: TRBD1
CDR3: CSVGAGGREETQYF; DNA: TGCAGCGTTGGGGCCGGGGGCCGAGAAGAGACCCAGTACTTC; J: TRBJ2-5; V: TRBV29-1; size: -; D: -
CDR3: CASSLSGVNTEAFF; DNA: TGTGCCAGCAGCTTATCAGGGGTGAACACTGAAGCTTTCTTT; J: TRBJ1-1; V: TRBV5-4; size: -; D: -
CDR3: CASSRTSGSFETQYF; DNA: TGTGCCAGCAGCCGGACTAGCGGGAGTTTTGAGACCCAGTACTTC; J: TRBJ2-5; V: TRBV3-1/TRBV3-2; size: -; D: TRBD2
CDR3: CASSPARVGGSGNQPQHF; DNA: TGTGCCAGCAGCCCGGCCCGTGTAGGAGGCAGTGGCAATCAGCCCCAGCATTTT; J: TRBJ1-5; V: TRBV7-8; size: few; D: -
CDR3: CASSLDRGDTEAFF; DNA: TGCGCCAGCAGCTTGGATAGGGGCGACACTGAAGCTTTCTTT; J: TRBJ1-1; V: TRBV5-1; size: -; D: -
CDR3: CASRRDFSGNTIYF; DNA: TGTGCCAGCAGGAGGGACTTCTCGGGAAACACCATATATTTT; J: TRBJ1-3; V: TRBV6-5; size: once; D: -
CDR3: CASRLGGGNEKLFF; DNA: TGTGCCAGCAGGCTAGGTGGGGGGAATGAAAAACTGTTTTTT; J: TRBJ1-4; V: TRBV2; size: once; D: -
CDR3: CASSQAGVGETQYF; DNA: TGCGCCAGCAGCCAAGCGGGAGTAGGAGAGACCCAGTACTTC; J: TRBJ2-5; V: TRBV4-3; size: -; D: -
CDR3: CASSLIIQLGYTF; DNA: TGTGCCAGCAGTTTAATAATCCAGCTCGGCTACACCTTC; J: TRBJ1-2; V: TRBV12-3/TRBV12-4; size: -; D: -
CDR3: CASSYGSSFKDTQYF; DNA: TGTGCCAGCAGTTACGGGTCTAGCTTTAAAGATACGCAGTATTTT; J: TRBJ2-3; V: TRBV6-2/TRBV6-3; size: -; D: -
CDR3: CASSEVPVNQPQHF; DNA: TGTGCCAGCAGTGAGGTACCAGTCAATCAGCCCCAGCATTTT; J: TRBJ1-5; V: TRBV6-4; size: -; D: -
CDR3: CASSPEYEQYF; DNA: TGTGCCAGCTCACCCGAGTACGAGCAGTACTTC; J: TRBJ2-7; V: TRBV18; size: -; D: -
CDR3: CARRGSAGGYTF; DNA: TGTGCCAGGAGGGGAAGTGCTGGAGGCTACACCTTC; J: TRBJ1-2; V: TRBV28; size: -; D: -
CDR3: CASSVGTANNSPLHF; DNA: TGTGCCAGCAGTGTCGGGACAGCTAATAATTCACCCCTCCACTTT; J: TRBJ1-6; V: TRBV2; size: -; D: TRBD1
CDR3: CASSLKNRAVQHF; DNA: TGTGCCAGCAGCTTGAAAAACAGAGCTGTCCAGCATTTT; J: TRBJ1-5; V: TRBV5-6; size: -; D: -
CDR3: CASSLGGRDNSPLHF; DNA: TGCGCCAGCAGCTTGGGGGGCAGGGATAATTCACCCCTCCACTTT; J: TRBJ1-6; V: TRBV5-1; size: -; D: -
CDR3: CASSYGRGNSQETQYF; DNA: TGTGCCAGCAGTTATGGACGGGGGAACTCCCAAGAGACCCAGTACTTC; J: TRBJ2-5; V: TRBV11-1; size: -; D: -
CDR3: CASSLGRGSGNTIYF; DNA: TGTGCCAGCAGTCTTGGACGGGGCTCTGGAAACACCATATATTTT; J: TRBJ1-3; V: TRBV28; size: -; D: -
CDR3: CASSPFRGGPETQYF; DNA: TGTGCCAGCAGTCCCTTTAGGGGCGGGCCAGAGACCCAGTACTTC; J: TRBJ2-5; V: TRBV7-2; size: -; D: -
CDR3: CASSSRNTNSNQPQHF; DNA: TGTGCCAGCAGCTCCCGCAACACTAATAGCAATCAGCCCCAGCATTTT; J: TRBJ1-5; V: TRBV7-9; size: -; D: -
CDR3: CASSLGGGRTDTQYF; DNA: TGTGCCAGCAGCTTAGGTGGGGGGAGAACAGATACGCAGTATTTT; J: TRBJ2-3; V: TRBV7-9; size: -; D: -
CDR3: CASSLGQVNYGYTF; DNA: TGTGCCAGCAGCTTGGGACAGGTGAACTATGGCTACACCTTC; J: TRBJ1-2; V: TRBV5-4; size: once; D: -
CDR3: CASSSLQGDYEQYF; DNA: TGTGCCAGCAGTTCCCTTCAGGGAGACTACGAGCAGTACTTC; J: TRBJ2-7; V: TRBV28; size: once; D: -
CDR3: CASSQNRKGGGSSYEQYF; DNA: TGTGCCAGCAGCCAAAACCGGAAGGGGGGCGGTAGCTCCTACGAGCAGTACTTC; J: TRBJ2-7; V: TRBV3-1/TRBV3-2; size: few; D: -
CDR3: CASSRVSGTADNEQFF; DNA: TGTGCCAGCAGCAGGGTGTCGGGGACAGCTGACAATGAGCAGTTCTTC; J: TRBJ2-1; V: TRBV7-2; size: -; D: TRBD1
CDR3: CSATGFNTEAFF; DNA: TGCAGCGCAACAGGGTTCAACACTGAAGCTTTCTTT; J: TRBJ1-1; V: TRBV29-1; size: -; D: -
CDR3: CASSPLAGVSDTQYF; DNA: TGTGCCAGCAGTCCTCTAGCGGGAGTATCTGATACGCAGTATTTT; J: TRBJ2-3; V: TRBV6-6; size: -; D: TRBD2
CDR3: CASSIDGGNEQFF; DNA: TGTGCCAGTAGTATAGATGGGGGGAATGAGCAGTTCTTC; J: TRBJ2-1; V: TRBV19; size: -; D: -
CDR3: CASSQGTGEGTDTQYF; DNA: TGTGCCAGTAGTCAAGGGACAGGGGAAGGCACAGATACGCAGTATTTT; J: TRBJ2-3; V: TRBV19; size: -; D: TRBD1
CDR3: CASSSQETQYF; DNA: TGCGCCAGCAGCTCACAAGAGACCCAGTACTTC; J: TRBJ2-5; V: TRBV5-1; size: -; D: -
CDR3: CASSLGSLGGNGYTF; DNA: TGTGCCAGCAGCTTAGGCTCTTTAGGGGGGAATGGCTACACCTTC; J: TRBJ1-2; V: TRBV11-2; size: -; D: -
CDR3: CASGRSGGADQPQHF; DNA: TGTGCCAGCGGACGGTCAGGGGGCGCGGATCAGCCCCAGCATTTT; J: TRBJ1-5; V: TRBV28; size: -; D: TRBD1
CDR3: CASAQPGLVETQYF; DNA: TGTGCCAGCGCCCAGCCAGGGCTGGTAGAGACCCAGTACTTC; J: TRBJ2-5; V: TRBV28; size: -; D: -
CDR3: CASSLAGGSPEAFF; DNA: TGTGCCAGCTCACTAGCAGGTGGATCTCCTGAAGCTTTCTTT; J: TRBJ1-1; V: TRBV18; size: once; D: -
CDR3: CASSSGGQGGTDTQYF; DNA: TGTGCCAGCAGTTCAGGGGGACAGGGGGGAACAGATACGCAGTATTTT; J: TRBJ2-3; V: TRBV28; size: -; D: TRBD1
CDR3: CASSPRDRGEETQYF; DNA: TGTGCCAGCAGCCCGAGGGACCGCGGAGAGGAGACCCAGTACTTC; J: TRBJ2-5; V: TRBV6-6; size: -; D: -
CDR3: CASSQGRNTEAFF; DNA: TGTGCCAGCAGTCAGGGGCGAAACACTGAAGCTTTCTTT; J: TRBJ1-1; V: TRBV7-3; size: -; D: -
CDR3: CASSQGQGNSPLHF; DNA: TGCGCCAGCAGCCAGGGACAGGGGAATTCACCCCTCCACTTT; J: TRBJ1-6; V: TRBV5-1; size: -; D: TRBD1